This record concerns one T cell receptor beta chain sequence. The antigen is not known. Primers: 60 Vbeta forward and 13 Jbeta reverse. Data came from immunoSEQ multiplex PCR; TCRdb stores just in-frame clones and leaves some out. This sample has about 110,000 clones, with about 61% found just once. Germline V CDR1 and CDR2: MNHEY, SVGAGI. This CDR3 comprises 15 residues. Between the trimmed V and J ends, which lost 5 bases and 6 bases, there was a span of 19 bases. This sample is part of a study of cytomegalovirus exposure and HLA in healthy donors. General study results and limits: Compared with the roughly 700-donor mean, an Asian-associated ancestry cluster reportedly had fewer N-insertions, according to a later analysis. Further analysis, carried out later, found HLA-associated TCR beta chains more clonally expanded than equally common other chains. Earlier results showed most TCR beta V segments being productive about 87% or about 30% of the time.

The sequenced material came from PBMCs. This chain joins TRBV6-5 and TRBJ1-1, with a tentative D call TRBD1 (5 bases). The clonotype originates from a woman in her 30s in good health and CMV-seronegative. This CDR3 is CASSQIQGGFAEAFF. Here the CDR3 DNA reads TGTGCCAGCAGTCAAATTCAGGGTGGGTTCGCTGAAGCTTTCTTT.